This T cell receptor beta chain was captured by sequencing in a study of post-analysis software for immune sequencing data. Study context: Clinical courses comprised relapsing-remitting, secondary progressive and progressive-relapsing multiple sclerosis. Whole-study findings and limits: In multiple sclerosis, normalized Chao1 diversity was significantly below that of controls. Compared with controls, patients had more of five TRBV segments, including TRBV5-6, TRBV5-1 and TRBV20-1.

Germline CDR1 reads KGHSH; CDR2 reads LQKENI. V lost 4 bases, J lost 0 bases, and 10 bases stayed unmatched. The CDR3 runs to 17 residues. The authors incorporated unique molecular identifiers into the TCR beta cDNA libraries. TCRdb fed the PCR reads into MiXCR, producing one record per CDR3 protein. The sample yields approximately 660,000 distinct CDR3 sequences, roughly three fifths seen once. On this clonotype: The antigen is unknown.

The source of this sequence is a girl aged 2 to 9 with multiple sclerosis. The chain uses TRBV18 and TRBJ2-3; 7 bases match TRBD1. Sequenced input: blood. CDR3 sequence: CASSQAASDRSTDTQYF. For the CDR3, the DNA is TGTGCCAGCTCACAAGCGGCCTCGGACAGGAGCACAGATACGCAGTATTTT.